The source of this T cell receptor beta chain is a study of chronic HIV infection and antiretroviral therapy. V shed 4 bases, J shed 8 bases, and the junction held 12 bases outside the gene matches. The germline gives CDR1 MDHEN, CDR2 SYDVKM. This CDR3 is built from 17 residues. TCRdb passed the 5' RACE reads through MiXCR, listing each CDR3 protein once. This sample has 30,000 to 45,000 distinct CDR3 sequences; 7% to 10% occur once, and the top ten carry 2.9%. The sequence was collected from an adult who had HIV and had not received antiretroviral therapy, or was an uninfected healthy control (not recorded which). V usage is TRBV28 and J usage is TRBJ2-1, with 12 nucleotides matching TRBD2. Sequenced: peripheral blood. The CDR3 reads CASSSLLWTSGIDEQFF. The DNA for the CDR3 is TGTGCCAGCAGTTCCCTACTGTGGACTAGCGGGATCGATGAGCAGTTCTTC.